What follows are 18 T cell receptor beta chains derived from one specimen sequenced in a study of T cell responses to AZD1222 COVID-19 vaccine (dated by TCRdb to the early 2020s). The intended sense of this specimen's time point label: baseline before first vaccination. The library relied on the immunoSEQ multiplex PCR assay. TCRdb obtained this table from immuneACCESS and retained in-frame rearrangements with V and J assigned. These tables miss some clones; where compared with another copy, unresolved V genes account for less than half of the shortfall, and the remainder is unexplained. This sample is represented by under 70,000 clones; roughly three quarters of them were singletons. Over 12% of the sample goes to the ten largest clones. The sample in question was peripheral blood, obtained on day 0 of AZD1222 vaccination. These receptors were collected from an adult in good health.

This chain joins TRBV4-3 and TRBJ1-5; the D is unclear. Per the germline V gene, CDR1 is LGHNA and CDR2 is YSLEER. The CDR3 is 13 residues long. Trimming took 1 base from V and 3 from J, leaving 4 bases between them. In DNA form, the CDR3 reads TGCGCCAGCAGCCAAGCTTTCAATCAGCCCCAGCATTTT. Its translation: CASSQAFNQPQHF.

J is TRBJ2-1 and V is TRBV7-9; 10 bases agree with TRBD1. Trimming at V came to 4 bases and at J to 7 bases, leaving 7 bases not matched to a gene. The CDR3 has 15 amino acids. The V gene's germline CDR1 is SEHNR and CDR2 FQNEAQ (reference sequence). The CDR3 nucleotides read TGTGCCAGCAGCTCGGGACAGGGGTACTTGAATGAGCAGTTCTTC. It codes for CASSSGQGYLNEQFF.

V usage is TRBV2 and J usage is TRBJ1-2; D perhaps matches TRBD1 (5 bases). Trimming stripped 8 bases from V and 14 bases from J, with 15 bases between. CDR1 SNHLY and CDR2 FYNNEI come from the germline V gene. The CDR3 has 10 amino acids. This chain's CDR3 is CASRGRLETF. CDR3 DNA: TGTGCCAGCCGGGGACGGTTGGAAACCTTC. Full variable domain (remainder filled in from reference TRBV2 and TRBJ1-2): EPEVTQTPSHQVTQMGQEVILRCVPISNHLYFYWYRQILGQKVEFLVSFYNNEISEKSEIFDDQFSVERPDGSNFTLKIRSTKLEDSAMYFCASRGRLETFGSGTRLTVV.

The V gene is TRBV9, the J gene TRBJ2-1; D is undetermined. Trimming stripped 0 bases from V and 2 bases from J, with 6 bases between. Looked up from germline, CDR1 is SGDLS and CDR2 is YYNGEE. The CDR3 is made up of 14 amino acids. The CDR3 DNA reads TGTGCCAGCAGCGTAGGCGACGCCTACAATGAGCAGTTCTTC. Protein product: CASSVGDAYNEQFF.

V and J are TRBV2 and TRBJ1-1; D remains ambiguous. CDR3 length: 11 residues. The germline V and J ends were trimmed by 3 bases and 7 bases, with 6 bases remaining between them. The V gene's germline CDR1 is SNHLY and CDR2 FYNNEI. The CDR3, as DNA: TGTGCCAGCAGTGAGGGGTTTGAAGCTTTCTTT. Protein: CASSEGFEAFF. Filled out from reference TRBV2 and TRBJ1-1, the complete variable domain reads EPEVTQTPSHQVTQMGQEVILRCVPISNHLYFYWYRQILGQKVEFLVSFYNNEISEKSEIFDDQFSVERPDGSNFTLKIRSTKLEDSAMYFCASSEGFEAFFGQGTRLTVV.

This chain joins TRBV7-2 and TRBJ2-5; 8 positions match TRBD2. The CDR3 loop spans 15 amino acids. Germline V gene sequence: CDR1 SGHTA, CDR2 FQGNSA. J lost 2 bases, V lost 7 bases, and 9 bases had no gene match. CDR3 sequence: CASTAITGGQETQYF. The CDR3 DNA reads TGTGCCAGCACCGCGATAACGGGGGGGCAAGAGACCCAGTACTTC.

The chain combines TRBV4-3 with TRBJ1-4; 9 positions match TRBD1. Losses at the gene ends were 4 bases for V and 5 bases for J; bases not matched to a gene: 5. Germline loops: CDR1 LGHNA, CDR2 YSLEER. The CDR3 spans 15 residues. CDR3 loop: CASSRNRGRNEKLFF. In DNA form, the CDR3 reads TGCGCCAGCAGCCGAAACAGGGGGCGAAATGAAAAACTGTTTTTT.

The J gene is TRBJ2-7, the V gene TRBV6-5; D is possibly TRBD2 (6 bases). Germline loops: CDR1 MNHEY, CDR2 SVGAGI. CDR3 length: 13 residues. Trimming shortened V by 6 bases and J by 10 bases, and 19 bases separated the two germline ends. The CDR3 DNA reads as TGTGCCAGCAGCTCTCGGAGGGTTAACAATCAGTACTTC. Its translation: CASSSRRVNNQYF.

The rearrangement links TRBV29-1 to TRBJ2-2, with D perhaps matching TRBD1 (6 bases). The CDR3 is 13 residues long. V dropped 2 bases and J dropped 3 bases, with 7 bases sitting between them. Looked up from germline, CDR1 is SQVTM and CDR2 is ANQGSEA. The CDR3 sequence: CSVERGYTGELFF. Here the CDR3 DNA reads TGCAGCGTTGAAAGGGGGTACACCGGGGAGCTGTTTTTT.

This clone was counted only a few times. The rearrangement links TRBV5-4 to TRBJ1-1, with no clear D. Between the trimmed V and J ends, which lost 4 bases and 2 bases, there was a span of 9 bases. Germline V lookup: CDR1 SGHNT, CDR2 YYREEE (reference sequence). CDR3 length: 13 residues. CDR3 residues: CASSLTLNTEAFF. For the CDR3, the DNA is TGTGCCAGCAGCCTAACACTAAACACTGAAGCTTTCTTT.

Turning to this clone: Other nucleotide sequences in the sample specify the same CDR3. The CDR3 reads CASSVQATNEKLFF. The CDR3 DNA is TGTGCCAGCAGCGTACAGGCAACTAATGAAAAACTGTTTTTT. J is TRBJ1-4 and V is TRBV9; D ambiguous. Germline-derived CDR1 and CDR2 are SGDLS and YYNGEE. V lost 1 base and J lost 0, with 4 bases in between. This CDR3 contains 14 residues.

This sequence joins TRBV6-5 and TRBJ2-5, with 7 bases that match TRBD2. The CDR3 is 15 amino acids. Germline V CDR1 and CDR2: MNHEY, SVGAGI. The trim removed 6 bases at V and 2 bases at J, leaving 9 bases unmatched. The CDR3 sequence is CASSFWGSGQETQYF. CDR3 DNA sequence: TGTGCCAGCAGCTTTTGGGGTAGCGGGCAAGAGACCCAGTACTTC.

This clone was observed a single time. The chain combines TRBV25-1 with TRBJ1-2; the D gene is possibly TRBD1 (6 bases). This CDR3 has 16 amino acids. Germline CDR1 reads MGHDK; CDR2 reads SYGVNS. Trimming took off 5 bases at V and 4 bases at J, with 20 bases between the two ends. The CDR3 is CASSWTEGRGLYGYTF. CDR3 DNA sequence: TGTGCCAGCAGTTGGACGGAGGGCAGGGGCCTCTATGGCTACACCTTC.

This chain uses TRBV28 with TRBJ1-1; D is uncertain. The V gene lost 6 bases and the J gene lost 3 bases, with 17 bases spanning the gap. The germline CDR1 and CDR2 sequences are MDHEN and SYDVKM. The CDR3 sequence is 15 residues long. CDR3 amino acids: CASRALWGLDTEAFF. The DNA of the CDR3 is TGTGCCAGCAGGGCTTTGTGGGGTCTGGACACTGAAGCTTTCTTT.

The gene calls are TRBV7-2 and TRBJ2-1; no reliable D call. The V and J ends lost 0 bases and 2 bases respectively, with 8 bases between them. Germline loops: CDR1 SGHTA, CDR2 FQGNSA. This CDR3 has 15 amino acids. Here the CDR3 DNA reads TGTGCCAGCAGCTTAGCGCGCGGAACCTACAATGAGCAGTTCTTC. This translates into CASSLARGTYNEQFF.

This clone showed up just once. This CDR3 reads CASSPDGGYEQYF. Here the CDR3 DNA reads TGTGCCAGCAGCCCAGACGGGGGCTACGAGCAGTACTTC. This chain connects TRBV2 to TRBJ2-7; D is possibly TRBD2 (6 bases). This CDR3 has 13 amino acids. Germline V CDR1 and CDR2: SNHLY, FYNNEI. Trimming removed 6 bases at V and 3 bases at J, with 12 bases between.

CDR3 residues: CASSLAPGRAEAFF. CDR3 DNA: TGTGCCAGCAGCTTGGCCCCGGGGAGGGCTGAAGCTTTCTTT. This sequence joins TRBV5-5 and TRBJ1-1; unclear D gene. The V gene's germline CDR1 is SGHKS and CDR2 YYEKEE (reference sequence). V lost 0 bases and J lost 6, with 12 bases in between. This CDR3 comprises 14 residues.

The rearrangement links TRBV29-1 to TRBJ1-1; no firm D call. V lost 6 bases to trimming and J lost 5 bases, with 10 bases between them. This CDR3 contains 11 residues. Germline-derived CDR1 and CDR2 are SQVTM and ANQGSEA. CDR3 nucleotide sequence: TGCAGCGTGTTTCGCCAGACTGAAGCTTTCTTT. The encoded protein is CSVFRQTEAFF.